A selection of T cell receptor beta chains follows, all from one sample in a study of blood T cell repertoires in COVID-19. Profiled with immunoSEQ multiplex PCR; TCRdb holds only in-frame clones, not every one. The sample has hundreds of thousands of clones; around nine tenths are singletons. Sequenced: peripheral blood. Receptors originate from a woman younger than 45 with COVID-19, enrolled during active disease. CDR3s include the opening cysteine and the closing phenylalanine or tryptophan. Fields, in order: D gene, clone size, J gene, V gene, CDR3 protein, CDR3 DNA. D genes are given only for firm matches. Clone sizes are given selectively: once, few, many, or a class where the clone is expanded.

D gene: TRBD1; clone size: -; J gene: TRBJ2-7; V gene: TRBV7-8; CDR3 protein: CASSQDGTAYEQYF; CDR3 DNA: TGTGCCAGCAGCCAAGACGGGACAGCGTACGAGCAGTACTTC
D gene: -; clone size: -; J gene: TRBJ1-1; V gene: TRBV29-1; CDR3 protein: CSARQASNTEAFF; CDR3 DNA: TGCAGCGCAAGACAGGCTTCGAACACTGAAGCTTTCTTT
D gene: -; clone size: once; J gene: TRBJ1-1; V gene: TRBV19; CDR3 protein: CASSRQNEAFF; CDR3 DNA: TGTGCCAGTAGTCGACAGAATGAAGCTTTCTTT
D gene: TRBD2; clone size: -; J gene: TRBJ2-5; V gene: TRBV27; CDR3 protein: CASSLPGRETQYF; CDR3 DNA: TGTGCCAGCAGTTTACCCGGGAGGGAGACCCAGTACTTC
D gene: TRBD1; clone size: -; J gene: TRBJ1-4; V gene: TRBV4-1; CDR3 protein: CASSYQGDSGNEKLFF; CDR3 DNA: TGCGCCAGCAGCTACCAGGGGGACAGTGGGAATGAAAAACTGTTTTTT
D gene: TRBD1; clone size: -; J gene: TRBJ1-5; V gene: TRBV15; CDR3 protein: CATSTRQGGNQPQHF; CDR3 DNA: TGTGCCACCAGCACCAGACAGGGTGGCAATCAGCCCCAGCATTTT
D gene: -; clone size: -; J gene: TRBJ2-2; V gene: TRBV3-1/TRBV3-2; CDR3 protein: CASSVRDPGELFF; CDR3 DNA: TGTGCCAGCAGCGTCAGGGATCCCGGGGAGCTGTTTTTT
D gene: -; clone size: -; J gene: TRBJ2-7; V gene: TRBV27; CDR3 protein: CASSLRGPPYEQYF; CDR3 DNA: TGTGCCAGCAGTTTAAGGGGTCCTCCCTACGAGCAGTACTTC
D gene: -; clone size: -; J gene: TRBJ2-3; V gene: TRBV14; CDR3 protein: CASSTSGPTDTQYF; CDR3 DNA: TGTGCCAGCAGCACCTCAGGGCCCACAGATACGCAGTATTTT
D gene: -; clone size: -; J gene: TRBJ1-1; V gene: TRBV27; CDR3 protein: CASSLSYGTEAFF; CDR3 DNA: TGTGCCAGCAGTTTATCGTACGGCACTGAAGCTTTCTTT
D gene: -; clone size: -; J gene: TRBJ2-5; V gene: TRBV6-6; CDR3 protein: CASSRTIGETQYF; CDR3 DNA: TGTGCCAGCAGTCGGACTATTGGAGAGACCCAGTACTTC
D gene: -; clone size: -; J gene: TRBJ2-1; V gene: TRBV2; CDR3 protein: CASSVQGYNEQFF; CDR3 DNA: TGTGCCAGCAGTGTTCAGGGGTACAATGAGCAGTTCTTC
D gene: -; clone size: -; J gene: TRBJ1-3; V gene: TRBV12-3/TRBV12-4; CDR3 protein: CASSFNLGNTIYF; CDR3 DNA: TGTGCCAGCAGTTTTAATCTCGGAAACACCATATATTTT
D gene: -; clone size: -; J gene: TRBJ2-2; V gene: TRBV29-1; CDR3 protein: CSVEESSARELFF; CDR3 DNA: TGCAGCGTTGAAGAGTCCAGCGCGAGGGAGCTGTTTTTT
D gene: -; clone size: -; J gene: TRBJ2-7; V gene: TRBV11-2; CDR3 protein: CASSLGLGGYEQYF; CDR3 DNA: TGTGCCAGCAGCTTAGGCCTAGGGGGCTACGAGCAGTACTTC